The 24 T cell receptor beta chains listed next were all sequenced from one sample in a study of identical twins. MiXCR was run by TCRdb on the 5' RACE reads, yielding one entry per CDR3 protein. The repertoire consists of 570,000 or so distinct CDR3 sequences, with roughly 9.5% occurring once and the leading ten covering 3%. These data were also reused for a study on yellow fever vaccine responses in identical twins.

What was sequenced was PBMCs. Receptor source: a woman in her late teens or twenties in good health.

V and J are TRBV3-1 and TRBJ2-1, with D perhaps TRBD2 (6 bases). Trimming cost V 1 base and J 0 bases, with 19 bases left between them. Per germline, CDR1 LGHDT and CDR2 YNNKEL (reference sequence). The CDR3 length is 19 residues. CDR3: CASSQVRGWDPSSYNEQFF. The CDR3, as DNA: TGTGCCAGCAGCCAAGTGCGGGGCTGGGACCCAAGCTCCTACAATGAGCAGTTCTTC.

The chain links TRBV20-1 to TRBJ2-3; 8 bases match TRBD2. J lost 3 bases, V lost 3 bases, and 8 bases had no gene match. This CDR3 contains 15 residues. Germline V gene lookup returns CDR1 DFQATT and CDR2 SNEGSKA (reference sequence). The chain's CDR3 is CSASPGGRVTDTQYF. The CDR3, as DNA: TGCAGTGCTAGCCCGGGAGGGAGGGTGACAGATACGCAGTATTTT.

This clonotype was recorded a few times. The CDR3 spells CASSLGDGSNYGYTF. Here the CDR3 DNA reads TGCGCCAGCAGCTTGGGGGACGGTTCAAACTATGGCTACACCTTC. The chain has TRBV5-1 and TRBJ1-2; weak D call: TRBD1 (5 bases). CDR3 length: 15 residues. The germline V gene encodes CDR1 SGHRS and CDR2 YFSETQ. V dropped 0 bases and J dropped 2 bases, with 11 bases sitting between them.

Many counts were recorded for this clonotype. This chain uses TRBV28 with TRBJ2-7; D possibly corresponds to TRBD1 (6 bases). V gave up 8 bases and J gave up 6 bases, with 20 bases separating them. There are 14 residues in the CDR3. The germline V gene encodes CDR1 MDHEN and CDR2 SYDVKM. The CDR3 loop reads CASGAIAGESEQYF. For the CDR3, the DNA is TGTGCCAGCGGGGCGATCGCAGGGGAGTCCGAGCAGTACTTC.

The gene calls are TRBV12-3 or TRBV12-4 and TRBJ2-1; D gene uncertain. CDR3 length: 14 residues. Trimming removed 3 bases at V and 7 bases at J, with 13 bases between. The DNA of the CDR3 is TGTGCCAGCAGTTTTATGGGCAGGACGAATGAGCAGTTCTTC. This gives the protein CASSFMGRTNEQFF.

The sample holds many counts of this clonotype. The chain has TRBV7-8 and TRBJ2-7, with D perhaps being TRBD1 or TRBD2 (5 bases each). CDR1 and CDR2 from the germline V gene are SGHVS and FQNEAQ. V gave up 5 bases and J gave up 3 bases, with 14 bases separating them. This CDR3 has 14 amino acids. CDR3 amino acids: CASSLGPRSYEQYF. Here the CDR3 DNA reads TGTGCCAGCAGCCTGGGACCGAGAAGCTACGAGCAGTACTTC.

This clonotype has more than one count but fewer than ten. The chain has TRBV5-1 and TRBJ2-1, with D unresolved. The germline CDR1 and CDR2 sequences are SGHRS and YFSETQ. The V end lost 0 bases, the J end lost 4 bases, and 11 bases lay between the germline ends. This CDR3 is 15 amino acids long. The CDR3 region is CASSLGGLVYNEQFF. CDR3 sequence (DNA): TGCGCCAGCAGCTTGGGTGGTCTGGTTTACAATGAGCAGTTCTTC. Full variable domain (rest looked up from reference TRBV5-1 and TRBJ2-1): KAGVTQTPRYLIKTRGQQVTLSCSPISGHRSVSWYQQTPGQGLQFLFEYFSETQRNKGNFPGRFSGRQFSNSRSEMNVSTLELGDSALYLCASSLGGLVYNEQFFGPGTRLTVL.

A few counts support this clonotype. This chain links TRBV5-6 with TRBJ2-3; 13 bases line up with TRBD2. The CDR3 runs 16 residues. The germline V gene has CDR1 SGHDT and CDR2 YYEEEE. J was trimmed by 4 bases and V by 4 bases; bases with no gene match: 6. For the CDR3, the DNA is TGTGCCAGCAGCCCGGGACTAGCGGGGCCGGCAGATACGCAGTATTTT. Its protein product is CASSPGLAGPADTQYF.

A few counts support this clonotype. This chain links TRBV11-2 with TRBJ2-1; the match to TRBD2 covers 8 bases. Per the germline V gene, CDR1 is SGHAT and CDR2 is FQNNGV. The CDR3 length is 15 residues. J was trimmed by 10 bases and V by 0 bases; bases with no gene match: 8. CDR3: CASSLDRTSYDEQFF. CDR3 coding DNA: TGTGCCAGCAGCTTAGACCGGACTAGCTACGACGAGCAGTTCTTC.

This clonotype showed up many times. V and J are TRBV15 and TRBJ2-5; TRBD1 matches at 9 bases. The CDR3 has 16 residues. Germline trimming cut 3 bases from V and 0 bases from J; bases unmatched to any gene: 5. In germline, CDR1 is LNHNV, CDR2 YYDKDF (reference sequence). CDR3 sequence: CATSSWTGANQETQYF. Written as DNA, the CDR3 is TGTGCCACCAGCAGCTGGACAGGGGCCAACCAAGAGACCCAGTACTTC.

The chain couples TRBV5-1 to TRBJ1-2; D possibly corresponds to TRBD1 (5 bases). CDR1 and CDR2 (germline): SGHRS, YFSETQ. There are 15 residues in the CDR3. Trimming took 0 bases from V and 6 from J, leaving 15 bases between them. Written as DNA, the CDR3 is TGCGCCAGCAGCTTGGAAATGACAGCCTTCGATGGCTACACCTTC. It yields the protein CASSLEMTAFDGYTF. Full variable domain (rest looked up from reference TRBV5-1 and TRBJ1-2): KAGVTQTPRYLIKTRGQQVTLSCSPISGHRSVSWYQQTPGQGLQFLFEYFSETQRNKGNFPGRFSGRQFSNSRSEMNVSTLELGDSALYLCASSLEMTAFDGYTFGSGTRLTVV.

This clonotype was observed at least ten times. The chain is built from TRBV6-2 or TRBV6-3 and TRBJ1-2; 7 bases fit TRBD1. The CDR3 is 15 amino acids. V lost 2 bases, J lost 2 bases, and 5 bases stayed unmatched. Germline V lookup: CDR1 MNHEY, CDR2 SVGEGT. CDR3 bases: TGTGCCAGCAGTTACCTTCAGACAGGGAACTATGGCTACACCTTC. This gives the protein CASSYLQTGNYGYTF.

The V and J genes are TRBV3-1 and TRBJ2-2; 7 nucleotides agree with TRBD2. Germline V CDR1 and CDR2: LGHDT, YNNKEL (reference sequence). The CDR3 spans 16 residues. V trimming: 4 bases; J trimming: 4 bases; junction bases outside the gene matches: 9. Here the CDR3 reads CASSPRQGGSTGELFF. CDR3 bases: TGTGCCAGCAGCCCCCGGCAGGGAGGGAGCACCGGGGAGCTGTTTTTT.

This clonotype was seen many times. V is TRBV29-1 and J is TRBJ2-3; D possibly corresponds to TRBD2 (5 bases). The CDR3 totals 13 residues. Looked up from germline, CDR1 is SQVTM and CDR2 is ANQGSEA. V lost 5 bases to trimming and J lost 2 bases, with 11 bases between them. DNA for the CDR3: TGCAGCGTTAGCGGCCGACTCACAGATACGCAGTATTTT. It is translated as CSVSGRLTDTQYF.

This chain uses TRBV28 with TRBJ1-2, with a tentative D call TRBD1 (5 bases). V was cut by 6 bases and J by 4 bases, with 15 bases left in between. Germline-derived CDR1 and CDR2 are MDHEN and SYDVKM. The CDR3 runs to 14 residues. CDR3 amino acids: CASSPVGPSYGYTF. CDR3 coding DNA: TGTGCCAGCAGCCCCGTGGGACCCTCCTATGGCTACACCTTC.

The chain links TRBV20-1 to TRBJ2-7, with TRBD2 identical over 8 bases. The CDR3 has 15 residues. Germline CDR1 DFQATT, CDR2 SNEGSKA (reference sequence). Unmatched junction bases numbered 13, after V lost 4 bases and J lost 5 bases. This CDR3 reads CSATPSGGRLNEQYF. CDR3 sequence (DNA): TGCAGTGCTACCCCGTCGGGAGGGCGGCTGAACGAGCAGTACTTC.

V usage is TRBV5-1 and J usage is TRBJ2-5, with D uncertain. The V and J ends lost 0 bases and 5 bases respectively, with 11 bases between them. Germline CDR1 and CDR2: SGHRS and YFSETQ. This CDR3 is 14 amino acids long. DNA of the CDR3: TGCGCCAGCAGCTTGGCCGGGCCCTACGAGACCCAGTACTTC. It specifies CASSLAGPYETQYF.

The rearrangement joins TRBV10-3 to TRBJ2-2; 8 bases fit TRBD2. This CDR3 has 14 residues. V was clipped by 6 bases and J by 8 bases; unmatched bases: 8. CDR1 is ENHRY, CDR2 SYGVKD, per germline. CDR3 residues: CAIRPASGQGELFF. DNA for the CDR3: TGTGCCATCAGACCGGCTAGCGGGCAGGGGGAGCTGTTTTTT.

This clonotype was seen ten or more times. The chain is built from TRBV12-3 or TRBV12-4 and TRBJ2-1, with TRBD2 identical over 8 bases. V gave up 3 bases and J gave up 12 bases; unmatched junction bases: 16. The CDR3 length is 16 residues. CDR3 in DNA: TGTGCCAGCAGTTTGGTGGATGGGAGCGGGAGAGCGGCGCAGTTCTTC. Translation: CASSLVDGSGRAAQFF.

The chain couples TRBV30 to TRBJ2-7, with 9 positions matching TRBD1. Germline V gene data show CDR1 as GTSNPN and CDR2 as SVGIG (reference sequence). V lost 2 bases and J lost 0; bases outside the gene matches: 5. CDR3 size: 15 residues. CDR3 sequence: CAWSLGQGISYEQYF. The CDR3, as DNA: TGTGCCTGGAGTCTCGGACAGGGGATCTCCTACGAGCAGTACTTC.

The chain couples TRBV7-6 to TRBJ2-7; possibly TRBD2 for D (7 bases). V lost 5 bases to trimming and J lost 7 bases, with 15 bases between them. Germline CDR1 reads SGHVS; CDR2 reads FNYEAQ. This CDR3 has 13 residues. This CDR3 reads CASSRGASREQYF. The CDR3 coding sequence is TGTGCCAGCAGCCGGGGGGCTAGCAGGGAGCAGTACTTC.

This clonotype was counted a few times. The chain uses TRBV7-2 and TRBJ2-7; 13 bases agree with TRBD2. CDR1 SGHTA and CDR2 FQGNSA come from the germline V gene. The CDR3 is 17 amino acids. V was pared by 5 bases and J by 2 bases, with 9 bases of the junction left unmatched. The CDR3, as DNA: TGTGCCAGCAGCCGCCTAGGACTAGCGGGGGCCCCCTACGAGCAGTACTTC. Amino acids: CASSRLGLAGAPYEQYF.

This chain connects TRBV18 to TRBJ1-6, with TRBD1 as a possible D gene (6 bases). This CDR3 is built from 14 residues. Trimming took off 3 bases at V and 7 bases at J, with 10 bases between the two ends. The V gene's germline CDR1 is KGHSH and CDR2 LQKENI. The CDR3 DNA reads TGTGCCAGCTCACCTCAAGGACAGAATTCACCCCTCCACTTT. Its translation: CASSPQGQNSPLHF.

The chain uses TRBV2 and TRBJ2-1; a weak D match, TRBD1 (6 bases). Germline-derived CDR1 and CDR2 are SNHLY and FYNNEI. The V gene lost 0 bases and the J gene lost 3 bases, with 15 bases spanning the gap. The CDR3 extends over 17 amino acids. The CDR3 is CASSEALLAGVYNEQFF. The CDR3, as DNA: TGTGCCAGCAGTGAAGCGCTTCTGGCAGGGGTCTACAATGAGCAGTTCTTC. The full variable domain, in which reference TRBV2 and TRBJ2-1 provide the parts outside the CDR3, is EPEVTQTPSHQVTQMGQEVILRCVPISNHLYFYWYRQILGQKVEFLVSFYNNEISEKSEIFDDQFSVERPDGSNFTLKIRSTKLEDSAMYFCASSEALLAGVYNEQFFGPGTRLTVL.